This T cell receptor (beta chain) was identified during a study of CD8+CD57+ T cells in acquired aplastic anemia (dated by TCRdb to 2017 to 2018). For context, the study as a whole: On average, sorted CD4+ and CD8+ cells yielded about 3 ug of extracted DNA, with a range of about 0.17 to 27.4 ug. CD8+CD57+ expansion was defined as frequency above the mean frequency observed in healthy subjects. What the work shows at the level of the full study, not this receptor alone: Some 31 CD8+ CDR3 sequences were shared between patients and controls but appeared highly expressed in patients and within their immunodominant clones. No significant difference in CD8+ Simpson's diversity was found between patients and healthy controls (P=0.060).

Patients chosen for sequencing had shown expansion of CD8+CD57+ cells by flow cytometry. Severe acquired aplastic anemia was diagnosed in all patients according to International Study of Aplastic Anemia and Agranulocytosis and Camitta criteria. No therapy had been received by the patients at the time of blood sampling. In this study, sorted CD4+ and CD8+ T cells from the blood of healthy subjects and of severe aplastic anemia patients had their TCR repertoires deep-sequenced. Patients were enrolled in the USA under clinicaltrials.gov protocols 00001620, 01623167, 00001397, 00071045, 00081523 and 00961064. Ficoll-Paque density gradient centrifugation was used to isolate peripheral blood mononuclear cells. Before DNA extraction, CD4+ and CD8+ T cells were sorted with FACS or magnetic beads. Unmatched junction bases come to 9, with V trimmed by 3 bases and J by 2 bases. The germline V gene (reference sequence) sets CDR1 to LNHNV and CDR2 to YYDKDF. The CDR3 sequence holds 17 residues, the cysteine and phenylalanine included. Only the CDR3 DNA is retained, 51 bases long and in frame from the first base.

TCR beta VDJ combination and CDR3 sequence profiling used genomic DNA as the template. An Illumina HiSeq 2000 was used for TCR repertoire sequencing. Under the source paper's analysis protocol: Repertoires were assessed using TRBV/TRBJ rearrangement plots, CDR3 size and DJ length profiles, and Simpson's diversity index. Whichever DNA sequence was most abundant in the deep sequencing data was defined as the immunodominant clone. CDR3 amino acid sequences were screened for sharing across subjects and were compared with published repertoires and the VDJdb database. TCRdb trimmed public reads at Q25 via fastp, called clones via MiXCR and kept in-frame beta chains. Identical CDR3 protein sequences are pooled into one entry, listed with their most common genes and DNA. The V and J calls follow TCRdb's processing rather than the paper's. Counted in this sample were 80,000 or so distinct CDR3 sequences; roughly 70% of them appeared once. 70% to 90% of the sample is taken by the ten largest.

As to this clonotype: What antigen it recognizes has not been identified. Base qualities are not recorded, but no much larger clone differs from it by a single base.

The receptor was isolated from a human donor with aplastic anemia. The sample was sorted CD4+, CD8+, or CD8+CD57+ T cells (not recorded which) from PBMCs. This chain is built from TRBV15 and TRBJ2-7; 11 central nucleotides agree with TRBD1. The DNA reads as follows: TGTGCCACCAGCAGCTCCAGGTCGGGACAGGGGGCCTACGAGCAGTACTTC. It encodes CATSSSRSGQGAYEQYF. The variable domain in full, with residues beyond the CDR3 obtained from the reference TRBV15 and TRBJ2-7 genes, is DAMVIQNPRYQVTQFGKPVTLSCSQTLNHNVMYWYQQKSSQAPKLLFHYYDKDFNNEADTPDNFQSRRPNTSFCFLDIRSPGLGDTAMYLCATSSSRSGQGAYEQYFGPGTRLTVT.